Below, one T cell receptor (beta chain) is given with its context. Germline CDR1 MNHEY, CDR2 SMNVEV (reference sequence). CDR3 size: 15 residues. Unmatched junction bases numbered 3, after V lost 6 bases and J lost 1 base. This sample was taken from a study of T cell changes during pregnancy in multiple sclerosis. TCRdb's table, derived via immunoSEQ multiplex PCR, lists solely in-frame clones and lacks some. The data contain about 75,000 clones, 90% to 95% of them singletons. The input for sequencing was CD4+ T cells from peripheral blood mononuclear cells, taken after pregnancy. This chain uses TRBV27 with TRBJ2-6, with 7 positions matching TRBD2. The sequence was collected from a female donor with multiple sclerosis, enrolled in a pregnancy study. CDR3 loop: CASRGAGSGANVLTF. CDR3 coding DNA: TGTGCCAGCAGAGGAGCGGGATCTGGGGCCAACGTCCTGACTTTC.